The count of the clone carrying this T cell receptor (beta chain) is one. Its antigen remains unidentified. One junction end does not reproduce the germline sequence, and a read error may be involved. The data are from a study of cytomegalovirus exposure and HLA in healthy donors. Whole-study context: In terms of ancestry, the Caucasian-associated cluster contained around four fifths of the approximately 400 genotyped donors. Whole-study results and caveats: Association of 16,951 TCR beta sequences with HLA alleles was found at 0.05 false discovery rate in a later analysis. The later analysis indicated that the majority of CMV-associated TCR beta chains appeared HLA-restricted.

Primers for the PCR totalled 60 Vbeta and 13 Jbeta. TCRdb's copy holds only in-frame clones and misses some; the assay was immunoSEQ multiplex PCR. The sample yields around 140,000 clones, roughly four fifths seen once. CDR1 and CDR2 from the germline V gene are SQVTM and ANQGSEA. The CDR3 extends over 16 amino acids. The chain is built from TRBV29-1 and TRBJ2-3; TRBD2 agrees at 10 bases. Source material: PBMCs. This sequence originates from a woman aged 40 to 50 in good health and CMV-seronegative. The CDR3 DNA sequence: TGCAGCGTTGAAGATGAGGCTAGCGGGAGCAGAGATACGCAGTATTTT. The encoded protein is CSVEDEASGSRDTQYF.